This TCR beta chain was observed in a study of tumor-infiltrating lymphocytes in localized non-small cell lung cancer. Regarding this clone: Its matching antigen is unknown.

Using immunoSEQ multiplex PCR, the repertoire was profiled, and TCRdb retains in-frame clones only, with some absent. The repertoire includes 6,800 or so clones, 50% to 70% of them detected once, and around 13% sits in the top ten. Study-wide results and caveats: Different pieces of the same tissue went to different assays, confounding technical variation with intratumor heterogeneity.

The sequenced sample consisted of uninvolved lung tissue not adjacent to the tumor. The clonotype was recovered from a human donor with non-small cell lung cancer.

The CDR3 nucleotides are TGTGCCAGCATCCGGGACACTGAAGCTTTCTTT. Protein product: CASIRDTEAFF. The genes are TRBV2 and TRBJ1-1; D remains unclear. Germline CDR1 and CDR2: SNHLY and FYNNEI. Trimming removed 7 bases at V and 3 bases at J, with 6 bases between. The CDR3 consists of 11 residues. Full variable domain (missing parts from reference TRBV2 and TRBJ1-1): EPEVTQTPSHQVTQMGQEVILRCVPISNHLYFYWYRQILGQKVEFLVSFYNNEISEKSEIFDDQFSVERPDGSNFTLKIRSTKLEDSAMYFCASIRDTEAFFGQGTRLTVV.